Listed below are T cell receptor beta chains from one sample, sequenced in a study of T-cell memory formation after mild COVID-19. Using its own MiXCR run on the 5' RACE reads, TCRdb lists one record per CDR3 protein. Of roughly 600,000 distinct CDR3 sequences in the sample, approximately 18% were seen once. The sequenced material came from PBMCs or a T cell subset sorted from them (not recorded which). The origin of the receptors is an adult woman who had mild COVID-19 (a few samples of this study predate the infection). Cell type and time point are not known. CDR3s include the opening cysteine and the closing phenylalanine or tryptophan. A D gene is named only where the DNA matches it firmly. Size values are once, few and many counts, or a class for expanded clones, and some rows have none.

TRBJ1-4 NA few TRBV5-5 TGTGCCAGCAGCTTGCTTGAAAAACTGTTTTTT CASSLLEKLFF
TRBJ1-6 NA few TRBV29-1 TGCAGCGTTCTTGAAGAACTGGATTCACCCCTCCACTTT CSVLEELDSPLHF
TRBJ1-2 NA NA TRBV12-3/TRBV12-4 TGTGCCAGCAGTTTAGACGGGGGTATGAACTATGGCTACACCTTC CASSLDGGMNYGYTF
TRBJ2-7 NA NA TRBV12-3/TRBV12-4 TGTGCCAGCAGTTTAAACAGGGTTATCTCCTACGAGCAGTACTTC CASSLNRVISYEQYF
TRBJ2-5 TRBD2 many TRBV24-1 TGTGCCACCAGTGATCCCACCGGAGCGGGAGGGCCTCTGGAGACCCAGTACTTC CATSDPTGAGGPLETQYF
TRBJ2-5 NA NA TRBV5-1 TGCGCCAGCAGCTCGGGGACTCCAACCCAAGAGACCCAGTACTTC CASSSGTPTQETQYF
TRBJ1-1 NA few TRBV7-9 TGTGCCAGCAGCCCACCGACCTCGCGGAACACTGAAGCTTTCTTT CASSPPTSRNTEAFF
TRBJ2-1 TRBD2 NA TRBV20-1 TGCAGTGCGACGACCGGGACTAGCGGGTACAATGAGCAGTTCTTC CSATTGTSGYNEQFF
TRBJ2-5 TRBD2 NA TRBV20-1 TGCAGTGCTAGAGAACTAGCGGGAGGGCCTGGGGAGACCCAGTACTTC CSARELAGGPGETQYF
TRBJ1-2 TRBD1 NA TRBV4-1 TGCGCCAGCAGCCAAGGAGGGAATTCAGGGGGCGGAATCTATGGCTACACCTTC CASSQGGNSGGGIYGYTF
TRBJ2-2 NA many TRBV5-1 TGCGCCAGCAGCTTAGGGGTGAACACCGGGGAGCTGTTTTTT CASSLGVNTGELFF
TRBJ2-2 NA NA TRBV5-6 TGTGCCAGCAAGAGCGGCGGGGACACCGGGGAGCTGTTTTTT CASKSGGDTGELFF
TRBJ2-7 TRBD2 NA TRBV29-1 TGCAGCGTTAACATCCCGGGACTACCCTACGAGCAGTACTTC CSVNIPGLPYEQYF
TRBJ2-3 TRBD2 NA TRBV27 TGTGCCAGCAATACCCTAGCGGGGGGTCGTATCGGGTTAAGGGGCGCAGATACGCAGTATTTT CASNTLAGGRIGLRGADTQYF
TRBJ2-5 NA NA TRBV4-3 TGCGCCAGCAGCCAATGGTCGGGGGTAGAGACCCAGTACTTC CASSQWSGVETQYF
TRBJ2-1 NA few TRBV20-1 TGCAGTGCTACGGGACCCTGGGTCGGCAATGAGCAGTTCTTC CSATGPWVGNEQFF
TRBJ2-2 NA NA TRBV5-6 TGTGCCAGCAACACACCCCCCTGGGAGCTGTTTTTT CASNTPPWELFF
TRBJ2-7 TRBD1 NA TRBV3-1 TGTGCCAGCAGCCCCCGTCGGGACAGGGTTCACGAGCAGTACTTC CASSPRRDRVHEQYF
TRBJ2-1 NA few TRBV7-9 TGTGCCAGCAGCCAGCTAGCGGAGCAGTTCTTC CASSQLAEQFF
TRBJ1-1 NA few TRBV20-1 TGCAGTGCTAGAGCGGGCAGGACCCTCGAAGCTTTCTTT CSARAGRTLEAFF
TRBJ1-2 NA NA TRBV9 TGTGCCAGCAGCGTAGAGGCGGTTAGTTATGGCTACACCTTC CASSVEAVSYGYTF
TRBJ2-7 NA NA TRBV4-1 TGCGCCAGCAGCCAAGAGGGCCAGGGGAGGAACGAGCAGTACTTC CASSQEGQGRNEQYF
TRBJ1-2 NA NA TRBV6-2/TRBV6-3 TGTGCCAGCAGTAGCCGCGGACAGACCTTAAACTATGGCTACACCTTC CASSSRGQTLNYGYTF
TRBJ2-2 TRBD2 NA TRBV29-1 TGCAGCGCCGCGACTAGCGCGAACACCGGGGAGCTGTTTTTT CSAATSANTGELFF
TRBJ2-7 TRBD1 many TRBV5-1 TGCGCCAGCAGCTTGGGACAGGGGGCCGACGAGCAGTACTTC CASSLGQGADEQYF
TRBJ2-7 TRBD1 once TRBV28 TGTGCCAGCAGATCGGACAGGGTCAACGAGCAGTACTTC CASRSDRVNEQYF
TRBJ1-6 TRBD1 NA TRBV29-1 TGCAGGGTTTCACAGGGGCGGAATTCACCCCTCCACTTT CRVSQGRNSPLHF
TRBJ2-1 NA many TRBV20-1 TGCAGTGCTAGAAGACTAACAGAGCAGTTCTTC CSARRLTEQFF
TRBJ2-3 NA NA TRBV28 TGTGCCAGCAGCCTTCAACTAGGCACAGATACGCAGTATTTT CASSLQLGTDTQYF
TRBJ2-3 TRBD2 few TRBV24-1 TGTGCCACCAGTGATTTCGGACTAGCGGGTGTAAATACGCAGTATTTT CATSDFGLAGVNTQYF
TRBJ2-7 NA NA TRBV28 TGTGCCAGCAGTGATGGCGACACCGTTTACGAGCAGTACTTC CASSDGDTVYEQYF
TRBJ2-1 NA NA TRBV7-2 TGTGCCAGCGGCTGGGGCGCACCCTACAATGAGCAGTTCTTC CASGWGAPYNEQFF
TRBJ2-6 TRBD1 few TRBV6-2/TRBV6-3 TGTGCCAGCAGTGCCGGACAGGGGGCGAAGTCCGGGGCCAACGTCCTGACTTTC CASSAGQGAKSGANVLTF
TRBJ1-1 NA NA TRBV7-9 TGTGCCAGCAGGTACCCAGGGTCGCAGAACACTGAAGCTTTCTTT CASRYPGSQNTEAFF
TRBJ1-1 NA NA TRBV12-3/TRBV12-4 TGTGCCAGCAGTTTAATGACCCTTGGGAACACTGAAGCTTTCTTT CASSLMTLGNTEAFF
TRBJ1-2 NA NA TRBV2 TGTGCCAGCAGACGGGGAGGTTATGGCTACACCTTC CASRRGGYGYTF
TRBJ2-1 NA few TRBV20-1 TGCAGTGCTAGTAATTCCGGGGGCGGCAATGAGCAGTTCTTC CSASNSGGGNEQFF
TRBJ1-1 NA NA TRBV5-6 TGTGCCAGCAGCCTAAATTTGGGGCGTGAAGCTTTCTTT CASSLNLGREAFF
TRBJ2-3 TRBD2 few TRBV7-3 TGTGCCAGCAGCTCCTTTGTCCAGCGGGAAATAGATACGCAGTATTTT CASSSFVQREIDTQYF
TRBJ1-3 TRBD1 NA TRBV9 TGTGCCAGCAGCGTCGCCCCAGTGGACAGGGCTTATGGAAACACCATATATTTT CASSVAPVDRAYGNTIYF
TRBJ1-1 NA few TRBV6-6 TGTGCCAGCAGTTACGGGCTACAGGGAGGAACTGAAGCTTTCTTT CASSYGLQGGTEAFF
TRBJ2-7 TRBD2 few TRBV29-1 TGCAGCGTTACCCTAGCGGGACTCGTCAACGAGCAGTACTTC CSVTLAGLVNEQYF